This T cell receptor (beta chain) was sequenced for a study of cytomegalovirus exposure and HLA in healthy donors. Study-wide points: TRBV6-2, TRBV6-3 and some other V segments were unresolvable in 87-base-pair reads. The presence/absence work took it that sequencing depth was about the same across donors. Association of a missense DCLRE1C variant with TCR beta V- and J-gene trimming was reported in a later analysis. Cytomegalovirus association was assigned to some 160 TCR beta chains.

Germline-derived CDR1 and CDR2 are SGHTA and FQGNSA. The V gene end was trimmed by 7 bases and the J gene end by 4 bases; junction bases not matched to a gene: 5. CDR3 length: 13 amino acids. The PCR made use of 60 Vbeta and 13 Jbeta primers. Sequencing was performed with immunoSEQ multiplex PCR; in TCRdb, only in-frame clones are kept and a portion is missing. In the table there are over 85,000 clones, around three quarters of which are singletons. The sample holds a few counts of this clone. Its target is not known. The clonotype comes from a woman younger than 45 in good health and CMV-seronegative. The sequencing sample was made of PBMCs. The chain combines TRBV7-2 with TRBJ1-2, with 8 bases lining up with TRBD1. DNA for the CDR3: TGTGCCAGCACCAGGGACAGGACCTATGGCTACACCTTC. Amino acid sequence: CASTRDRTYGYTF.